The present TCR beta chain was sequenced within a study of blood T cell repertoires in COVID-19. Across the whole study: The study drew acute and convalescent COVID-19 samples from the United States, Italy and Spain. Nucleic acid was either cDNA or gDNA, and it came from T cells, B-cell-depleted T cells, or PBMCs.

In the authors' workflow: Counts of nucleated cells, estimated from reference gene primer amplification, were obtained. Measured with immunoSEQ multiplex PCR; TCRdb has only the in-frame clones, and not every one. V and J calls and clone size come straight from that table; D and trimming were deduced from the DNA. The table includes 150,000 to 180,000 clones, around 78% detected once. V was shortened by 4 bases and J by 7 bases, with 14 bases between the two germline ends. The germline gives CDR1 SGHRS, CDR2 YFSETQ. There are 14 residues in the CDR3. The source material was peripheral blood. This sequence originates from a man older than 75 with acute or convalescent COVID-19. This chain connects TRBV5-1 to TRBJ2-2; D possibly corresponds to TRBD1 (5 bases). The CDR3 loop reads CASSTTGSSGELFF. In nucleotides, the CDR3 is TGCGCCAGCAGCACCACAGGTTCAAGCGGGGAGCTGTTTTTT.